This T cell receptor beta chain comes out of a study of blood T cell repertoires in COVID-19. Overall study: Specimens from acute and convalescent COVID-19 originated in the United States, Italy and Spain. From T cells, B-cell-depleted T cells, or PBMCs came the material, which was cDNA or gDNA.

As handled by the study authors: Estimated nucleated cell counts came from reference gene primer amplification. TCRdb's table, derived via immunoSEQ multiplex PCR, lists solely in-frame clones and lacks some. V and J calls and clone size are given by that table; D and trimming were obtained from the DNA. The data show 100,000 to 150,000 clones, 85% seen once. This CDR3 has 15 amino acids. Germline V CDR1 and CDR2: SGHNT, YYREEE (reference sequence). Trimming shortened V by 2 bases and J by 9 bases, and 17 bases separated the two germline ends. This clone showed up just once. J is TRBJ1-4 and V is TRBV5-4; TRBD1 might be the D (6 bases). Sequencing was done on a sample of peripheral blood. The TCR sequence derives from a woman of 80 years or more with acute or convalescent COVID-19. The DNA of the CDR3 is TGTGCCAGCAGCTTAGGTCTAGGGGGAGAGAAAAAACTGTTTTTT. Translation: CASSLGLGGEKKLFF.